A selection of T cell receptor beta chains follows, all from one sample in a study of breast tumors, draining lymph nodes, adjacent tissues. Using its own MiXCR run on the multiplex PCR reads, TCRdb lists one record per CDR3 protein. This table has about 180,000 distinct CDR3 sequences, around a third appearing once. Sequencing was done on a sample of axillary lymph node tissue. The origin of the receptors is a female donor with breast cancer. Some clones in this sample may be carry-over from other donors' samples. Each CDR3 is given with its conserved first and last residue. A D gene is named only where the DNA matches it firmly. Each size is once, few, many, or a class for an expanded clone.

>TRBV7-9|TRBJ2-7|-|many
CASSDQGGEQYF
TGTGCCAGCAGCGACCAGGGGGGGGAGCAGTACTTC
>TRBV11-3|TRBJ2-3|TRBD2|many
CASSLLAPSGGTDTQYF
TGTGCCAGCAGCTTATTGGCGCCTAGCGGGGGCACAGATACGCAGTATTTT
>TRBV20-1|TRBJ2-7|-|few
CSARPTSSSSEQYF
TGCAGTGCTAGACCCACAAGTAGCTCCTCCGAGCAGTACTTC
>TRBV13|TRBJ2-3|TRBD1|many
CASSAGTGADTQYF
TGTGCCAGCAGCGCGGGGACAGGGGCAGATACGCAGTATTTT
>TRBV5-1|TRBJ1-1|-|few
CASHTGNTGRNTEAFF
TGCGCCAGCCACACAGGGAATACGGGGAGGAACACTGAAGCTTTCTTT
>TRBV20-1|TRBJ2-5|-|many
CSALLGAIQETQYF
TGCAGTGCCCTACTCGGGGCGATCCAAGAGACCCAGTACTTC
>TRBV20-1|TRBJ2-1|TRBD2|many
CSVPYSGRFHEQFF
TGCAGTGTCCCTTATAGCGGGAGATTTCATGAGCAGTTCTTC
>TRBV7-6|TRBJ2-5|-|many
CASRQGLQETQYF
TGTGCCAGCCGACAAGGACTACAAGAGACCCAGTACTTC
>TRBV18|TRBJ1-2|-|many
CASSPPAGSDGYTF
TGTGCCAGCTCACCCCCCGCGGGGTCGGACGGCTACACCTTC
>TRBV11-3|TRBJ2-5|-|many
CASRKGVLQETQYF
TGTGCCAGCAGGAAAGGAGTATTACAAGAGACCCAGTACTTC
>TRBV29-1|TRBJ2-3|-|many
CSGLQYTDTQYF
TGCAGCGGACTACAGTACACAGATACGCAGTATTTT